This TCR beta chain was sequenced during a study of graft-versus-host responses after intestinal transplantation. Study summary: Tacrolimus plus steroids were given to all recipients for about 3 years, preceded by anti-thymocyte globulin induction.

Points on this clone: Its antigen is unidentified.

Profiling relied on immunoSEQ multiplex PCR, and the TCRdb table lists in-frame clones only, not all of them. The sample lists around 110,000 clones, 90% occurring once. Trimming took off 2 bases at V and 4 bases at J, with 12 bases between the two ends. This CDR3 has 14 amino acids. Germline CDR1 and CDR2: SEHNR and FQNEAQ (reference sequence). Study-wide results and limits: Recipient bone marrow held GvH clones, some seen earlier in ileum or blood.

The chain recombines TRBV7-9 with TRBJ2-7; tentatively, D is TRBD1 (5 bases). This specimen was unstimulated CD4+ T cells sorted from spleen or lymph node cells, taken before intestinal transplant. The origin of this receptor is a human donor who received an intestinal transplant. This chain's CDR3 is CASSLHGASYEQYF. In DNA, the CDR3 is TGTGCCAGCAGCTTACATGGGGCGAGTTACGAGCAGTACTTC.